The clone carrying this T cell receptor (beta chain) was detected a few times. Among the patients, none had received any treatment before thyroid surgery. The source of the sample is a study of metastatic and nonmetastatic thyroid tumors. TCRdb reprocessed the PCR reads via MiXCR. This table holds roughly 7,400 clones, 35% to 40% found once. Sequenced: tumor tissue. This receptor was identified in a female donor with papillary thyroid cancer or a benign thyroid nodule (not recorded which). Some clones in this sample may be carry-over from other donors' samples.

The CDR3 region is CASSYATIYEQYF. CDR3 in DNA: TGTGCCAGCAGTTACGCCACCATCTACGAGCAGTACTTC. The chain couples TRBV6-2 or TRBV6-3 to TRBJ2-7; unclear D gene. The germline gives CDR1 MNHEY, CDR2 SVGEGT. V was clipped by 2 bases and J by 3 bases, with 8 bases between them. The CDR3 totals 13 residues.